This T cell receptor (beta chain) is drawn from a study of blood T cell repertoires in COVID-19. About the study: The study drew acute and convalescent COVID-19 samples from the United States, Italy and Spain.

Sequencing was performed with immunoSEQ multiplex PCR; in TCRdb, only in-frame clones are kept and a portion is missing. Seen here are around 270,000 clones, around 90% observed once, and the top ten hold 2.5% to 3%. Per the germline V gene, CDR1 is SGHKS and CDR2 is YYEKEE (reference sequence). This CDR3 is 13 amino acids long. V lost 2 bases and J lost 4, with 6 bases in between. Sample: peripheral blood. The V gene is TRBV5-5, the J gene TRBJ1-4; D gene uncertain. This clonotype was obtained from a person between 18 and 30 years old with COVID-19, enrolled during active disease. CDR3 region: CASSLQLNEKLFF. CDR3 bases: TGTGCCAGCAGCTTACAGCTTAATGAAAAACTGTTTTTT. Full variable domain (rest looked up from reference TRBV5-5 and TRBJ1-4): DAGVTQSPTHLIKTRGQQVTLRCSPISGHKSVSWYQQVLGQGPQFIFQYYEKEERGRGNFPDRFSARQFPNYSSELNVNALLLGDSALYLCASSLQLNEKLFFGSGTQLSVL.